This T cell receptor (beta chain) was documented in a study of blood T cells in healthy people across ages. The authors ran a second PCR of 7 to 11 cycles using a sample-barcoded 5' primer and a J-beta primer mix. TCRdb reprocessed the 5' RACE reads with MiXCR, giving one entry per CDR3 protein. The repertoire holds 800,000 to 950,000 distinct CDR3 sequences, with almost 30% as singletons. The CDR3 runs 15 residues. Trimming removed 0 bases at V and 5 bases at J, with 14 bases between. In germline, CDR1 is SGHRS, CDR2 YFSETQ. A further study also used this sample, focusing on T cells of mothers and their children.

This chain uses TRBV5-1 with TRBJ1-2; D uncertain. This receptor was obtained from a woman aged 40-49 years in good health. Sequencing was carried out using blood. CDR3 sequence (DNA): TGCGCCAGCAGCTTGGAAGACGGGCCGGGATATGGCTACACCTTC. It specifies CASSLEDGPGYGYTF.